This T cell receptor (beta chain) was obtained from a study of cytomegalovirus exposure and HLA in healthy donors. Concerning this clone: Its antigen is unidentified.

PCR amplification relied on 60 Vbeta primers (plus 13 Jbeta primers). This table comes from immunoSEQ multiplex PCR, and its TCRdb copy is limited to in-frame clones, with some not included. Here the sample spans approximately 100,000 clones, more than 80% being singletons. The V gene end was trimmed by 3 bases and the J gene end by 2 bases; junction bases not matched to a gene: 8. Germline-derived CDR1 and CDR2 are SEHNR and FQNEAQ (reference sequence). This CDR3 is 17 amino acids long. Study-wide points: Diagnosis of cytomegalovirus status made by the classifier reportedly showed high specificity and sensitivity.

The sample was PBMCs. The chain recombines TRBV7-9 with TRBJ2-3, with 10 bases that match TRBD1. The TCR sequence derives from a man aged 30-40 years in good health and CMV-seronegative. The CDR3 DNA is TGTGCCAGCAGCTTGACAGGGGGCTTAACCTTCACAGATACGCAGTATTTT. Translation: CASSLTGGLTFTDTQYF.